Included here is one T cell receptor beta chain sequence, with context. Its antigen is not known. As the CDR3 is not closed by the conserved phenylalanine or tryptophan, this likely results from a read error. TCR beta rearrangements were amplified from peripheral blood genomic DNA. Germline loops: CDR1 SGHDT, CDR2 YYEEEE. The CDR3 has 14 residues. This sample was taken from a study of T cell repertoires in aging, cancer and after chemotherapy. Turning to the study itself: Patients with chronic lymphocytic leukemia were sampled before and after fludarabine- or bendamustine-based chemotherapy. General study results and limits: In each cancer cohort, median generation probability increased across chemotherapy, suggesting thymic output rebounded.

Rearranged V-D-J TRB sequences were amplified with a mixed TRB-A/B primer pool. TCRdb ran MiXCR on the multiplex PCR reads and lists one entry per CDR3 protein. The sample includes over 1,500 distinct CDR3 sequences, 29% of them seen just once. The chain links TRBV5-6 to TRBJ2-7, with D maybe TRBD1 (6 bases). The sequenced sample consisted of blood. This TCR was recovered from a human donor with a blood cancer. The donor label of this sample is uncertain. This chain's CDR3 is CASSLDRPSYEQYY. CDR3 nucleotide sequence: TGCGCCAGCAGCTTGGACAGACCTTCCTACGAGCAGTACTAC.